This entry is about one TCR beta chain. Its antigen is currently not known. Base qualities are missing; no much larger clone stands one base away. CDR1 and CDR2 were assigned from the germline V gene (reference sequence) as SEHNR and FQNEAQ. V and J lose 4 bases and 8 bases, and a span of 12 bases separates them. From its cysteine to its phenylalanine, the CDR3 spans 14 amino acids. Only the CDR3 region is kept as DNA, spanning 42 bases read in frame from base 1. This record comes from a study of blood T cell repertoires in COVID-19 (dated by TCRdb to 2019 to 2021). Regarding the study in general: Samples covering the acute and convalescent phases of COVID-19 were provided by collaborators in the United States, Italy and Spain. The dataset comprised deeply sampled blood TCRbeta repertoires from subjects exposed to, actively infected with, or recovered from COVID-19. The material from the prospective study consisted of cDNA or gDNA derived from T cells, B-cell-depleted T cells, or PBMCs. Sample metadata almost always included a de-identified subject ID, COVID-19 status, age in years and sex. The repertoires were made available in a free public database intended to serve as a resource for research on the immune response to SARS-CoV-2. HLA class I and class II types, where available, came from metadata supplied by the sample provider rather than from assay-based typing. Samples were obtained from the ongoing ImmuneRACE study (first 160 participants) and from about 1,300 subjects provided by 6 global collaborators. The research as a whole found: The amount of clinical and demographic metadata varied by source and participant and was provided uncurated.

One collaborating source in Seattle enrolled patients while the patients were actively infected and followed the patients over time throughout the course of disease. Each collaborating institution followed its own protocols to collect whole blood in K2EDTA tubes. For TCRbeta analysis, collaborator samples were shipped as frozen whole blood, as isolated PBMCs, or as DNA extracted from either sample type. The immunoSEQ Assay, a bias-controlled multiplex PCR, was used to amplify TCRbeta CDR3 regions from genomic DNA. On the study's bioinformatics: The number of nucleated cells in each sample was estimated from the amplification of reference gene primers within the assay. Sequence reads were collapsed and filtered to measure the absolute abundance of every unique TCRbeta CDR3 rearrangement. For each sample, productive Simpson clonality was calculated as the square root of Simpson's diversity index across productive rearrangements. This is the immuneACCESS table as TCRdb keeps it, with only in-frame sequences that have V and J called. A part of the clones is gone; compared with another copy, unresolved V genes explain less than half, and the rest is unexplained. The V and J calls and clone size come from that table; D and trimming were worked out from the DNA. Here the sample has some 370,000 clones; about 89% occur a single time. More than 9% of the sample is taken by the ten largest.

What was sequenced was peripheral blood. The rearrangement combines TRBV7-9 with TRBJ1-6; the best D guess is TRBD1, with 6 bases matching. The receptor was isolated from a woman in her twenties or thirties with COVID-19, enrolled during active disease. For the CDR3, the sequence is CASSSMSGDSPLHF. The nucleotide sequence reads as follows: TGTGCCAGCAGCTCCATGTCAGGGGATTCACCCCTCCACTTT.